What follows are 23 T cell receptor beta chains derived from one specimen sequenced in a study of T-cell memory formation after mild COVID-19. A single record per CDR3 protein comes from TCRdb applying MiXCR to the 5' RACE reads. The repertoire includes 85,000 to 130,000 distinct CDR3 sequences, around 10% of them detected once, and about two fifths sits in the top ten. The sequenced sample was PBMCs or a T cell subset sorted from them (not recorded which). All receptors come from a man between 18 and 35 years old who had mild COVID-19 (a few samples of this study predate the infection). Cell type and time point are not known.

This clonotype was counted between two and nine times. The rearrangement links TRBV15 to TRBJ1-5; D remains unclear. CDR1 and CDR2 from the germline V gene are LNHNV and YYDKDF (reference sequence). This CDR3 spans 16 amino acids. Trimming took 1 base from V and 3 from J, leaving 13 bases between them. The CDR3 loop is CATSRARSTNNQPQHF. CDR3 in DNA: TGTGCCACCAGCAGAGCCCGGTCAACCAACAATCAGCCCCAGCATTTT.

In its sample, this clonotype was seen a few times. V gene TRBV4-2 combines with J gene TRBJ2-7; D may correspond to TRBD1 or TRBD2 (5 bases each). Germline V lookup: CDR1 LGHNA, CDR2 YNFKEQ. The CDR3 is 13 amino acids. V was shortened by 1 base and J by 5 bases, with 9 bases between the two germline ends. DNA for the CDR3: TGTGCCAGCAGCCAAGGGGGGTCTGACGAGCAGTACGTC. It yields the protein CASSQGGSDEQYV.

This clonotype was recorded at least ten times. The genes are TRBV6-5 and TRBJ2-3, with D possibly TRBD1 on 6 matching bases. V was trimmed by 6 bases and J by 4 bases, leaving 11 bases between them. This CDR3 is built from 13 residues. Germline lookup yields CDR1 MNHEY and CDR2 SVGAGI. This CDR3 reads CASSHNRADTQYF. The DNA for the CDR3 is TGTGCCAGCAGCCATAACAGGGCAGATACGCAGTATTTT.

The sample holds a few counts of this clonotype. The V and J genes are TRBV7-3 and TRBJ2-2; 9 bases are shared with TRBD2. CDR1 is SGHTA and CDR2 is FQGTGA in the germline V gene. The CDR3 extends over 15 amino acids. V lost 6 bases and J lost 1; bases outside the gene matches: 3. The CDR3 loop is CASSLAGLNTGELFF. The CDR3 coding sequence is TGTGCCAGCAGTCTAGCGGGATTGAACACCGGGGAGCTGTTTTTT.

V and J are TRBV11-2 and TRBJ2-3; D not resolved. Per germline, CDR1 SGHAT and CDR2 FQNNGV. The V end was cut by 1 base, the J end by 6 bases, with 11 bases between. This CDR3 region has 14 residues. CDR3 nucleotide sequence: TGTGCCAGCAGCTTAGTACAGAATGGCGATACGCAGTATTTT. Its translation: CASSLVQNGDTQYF. Full variable domain (rest looked up from reference TRBV11-2 and TRBJ2-3): EAGVAQSPRYKIIEKRQSVAFWCNPISGHATLYWYQQILGQGPKLLIQFQNNGVVDDSQLPKDRFSAERLKGVDSTLKIQPAKLEDSAVYLCASSLVQNGDTQYFGPGTRLTVL.

Only a few counts were recorded for this clonotype. This rearrangement joins TRBV10-3 to TRBJ2-3, with D uncertain. Germline CDR1 ENHRY, CDR2 SYGVKD. The V end was cut by 1 base, the J end by 2 bases, with 7 bases between. This CDR3 is 14 amino acids long. The CDR3 coding sequence is TGTGCCATCAGTGAGTGGCAGGACACAGATACGCAGTATTTT. Its translation: CAISEWQDTDTQYF.

A few counts support this clonotype. This chain uses TRBV7-8 with TRBJ2-1; no definite D call. V lost 5 bases to trimming and J lost 2 bases, with 13 bases between them. The length of the CDR3 is 15 residues. Germline CDR1 and CDR2: SGHVS and FQNEAQ. The CDR3 region has the DNA TGTGCCAGCAGCGGTCTGGTCAGCCCCTACAATGAGCAGTTCTTC. Its translation: CASSGLVSPYNEQFF.

This sequence joins TRBV20-1 and TRBJ1-2; TRBD1 is a possible D gene (6 bases). The CDR3 has 13 residues. CDR1 DFQATT and CDR2 SNEGSKA come from the germline V gene (reference sequence). Trimming cost V 0 bases and J 5 bases, with 10 bases left between them. The CDR3 loop reads CSARDPTGYGYTF. CDR3 in DNA: TGCAGTGCTAGAGACCCAACAGGGTATGGCTACACCTTC.

This clonotype was recorded a few times. The chain joins TRBV6-6 to TRBJ2-1, with a tentative D call TRBD2 (6 bases). Germline-derived CDR1 and CDR2 are MNHNY and SVGAGI (reference sequence). There are 16 residues in the CDR3. Deletions cut 0 bases from V and 0 bases from J, with 9 bases between. This CDR3 is CASSYSGLNSYNEQFF. Here the CDR3 DNA reads TGTGCCAGCAGTTACTCGGGACTGAACTCCTACAATGAGCAGTTCTTC.

This clonotype was found a few times. The chain carries TRBV24-1 and TRBJ1-2, with D maybe TRBD1 (5 bases). The CDR3 is 12 amino acids. The germline V gene encodes CDR1 KGHDR and CDR2 SFDVKD. The V end was cut by 12 bases, the J end by 2 bases, with 12 bases between. The CDR3 DNA reads as TGTGCCGCATCTGACAGCAACTATGGCTACACCTTC. Its protein is CAASDSNYGYTF.

This clonotype occurred a few times. The rearrangement joins TRBV4-1 to TRBJ2-7; either TRBD1 or TRBD2 may supply D (5 bases each). The V gene lost 4 bases and the J gene lost 3 bases, with 13 bases spanning the gap. Per germline, CDR1 MGHRA and CDR2 YSYEKL. The CDR3 is 14 amino acids. The CDR3 is CASSLRWGIYEQYF. CDR3 DNA sequence: TGCGCCAGCAGCCTCCGGTGGGGGATCTACGAGCAGTACTTC.

This clonotype was recorded a few times. This rearrangement joins TRBV29-1 to TRBJ2-3; 8 positions match TRBD2. V shed 1 base and J 3 bases; nucleotides not matched to a gene: 6. The CDR3 spans 15 residues. The germline V gene encodes CDR1 SQVTM and CDR2 ANQGSEA. The CDR3 coding sequence is TGCAGCGTTGAAGTAGCGGGGTGGTCTACAGATACGCAGTATTTT. This codes for CSVEVAGWSTDTQYF.

The chain links TRBV7-9 to TRBJ1-1; D gene ambiguous. The V gene's germline CDR1 is SEHNR and CDR2 FQNEAQ (reference sequence). The CDR3 covers 15 residues. Between the trimmed V and J ends, which lost 5 bases and 1 base, there was a span of 14 bases. CDR3 DNA: TGTGCCAGCAGCCAACGGGAACACAAGAACACTGAAGCTTTCTTT. Its protein product is CASSQREHKNTEAFF.

This clonotype was observed many times. V is TRBV6-4 and J is TRBJ2-3, with TRBD1 matching over 8 bases. The CDR3 extends over 15 amino acids. The germline gives CDR1 MRHNA, CDR2 SNTAGT. The V segment lost 3 bases and the J segment 4 bases; nucleotides outside the gene matches: 6. The CDR3 nucleotides read TGTGCCAGCAGTGAAGCAGGGGGCGCCCCAGATACGCAGTATTTT. It yields the protein CASSEAGGAPDTQYF.

The rearrangement links TRBV7-3 to TRBJ1-6, with D uncertain. The CDR3 covers 17 residues. Germline V gene sequence: CDR1 SGHTA, CDR2 FQGTGA. The germline V and J ends were trimmed by 0 bases and 0 bases, with 9 bases remaining between them. In nucleotides, the CDR3 is TGTGCCAGCAGCTTAACCGCCCGGGGCTCCTATAATTCACCCCTCCACTTT. Its protein product is CASSLTARGSYNSPLHF.

This clonotype turned up a few times. The rearrangement uses TRBV7-2 and TRBJ2-7; maybe TRBD1 (6 bases). The CDR3 loop spans 13 amino acids. The V gene lost 5 bases and the J gene lost 3 bases, with 11 bases spanning the gap. Germline values: CDR1 SGHTA, CDR2 FQGNSA. CDR3 in amino acids: CASSPSQGYEQYF. In nucleotides, the CDR3 is TGTGCCAGCAGCCCATCACAGGGCTACGAGCAGTACTTC. The full variable domain, in which reference TRBV7-2 and TRBJ2-7 provide the parts outside the CDR3, is GAGVSQSPSNKVTEKGKDVELRCDPISGHTALYWYRQSLGQGLEFLIYFQGNSAPDKSGLPSDRFSAERTGGSVSTLTIQRTQQEDSAVYLCASSPSQGYEQYFGPGTRLTVT.

This clonotype was picked up a small number of times. The J gene is TRBJ2-2, the V gene TRBV12-3 or TRBV12-4; D is undetermined. The CDR3 runs 11 residues. Trimming cost V 4 bases and J 6 bases, with 3 bases left between them. The CDR3 nucleotides read TGTGCCAGCAGTTGGTCCGGGGAGCTGTTTTTT. As protein: CASSWSGELFF.

The chain combines TRBV6-1 with TRBJ1-1; 8 bases agree with TRBD1. CDR3 size: 16 residues. V lost 2 bases, J lost 4 bases, and 9 bases stayed unmatched. Germline lookup yields CDR1 MNHNS and CDR2 SASEGT. CDR3 residues: CASSESTGGRSTEAFF. CDR3 nucleotides: TGTGCCAGCAGTGAAAGTACAGGGGGTAGGAGCACTGAAGCTTTCTTT.

V usage is TRBV7-2 and J usage is TRBJ2-3; 9 nucleotides agree with TRBD2. Trimming took 1 base from V and 6 from J; bases not matched to a gene: 8. The CDR3 length is 16 residues. Looked up from germline, CDR1 is SGHTA and CDR2 is FQGNSA. CDR3 sequence (DNA): TGTGCCAGCAGCTTAGTGGCGGGGGGGCCAGTGGATACGCAGTATTTT. The encoded protein is CASSLVAGGPVDTQYF.

This clonotype was detected only a few times. The chain couples TRBV12-3 or TRBV12-4 to TRBJ1-4, with 7 bases aligning to TRBD1. The V and J ends lost 4 bases and 5 bases, in that order; junction bases with no gene match: 10. This CDR3 spans 16 amino acids. The CDR3 DNA follows: TGTGCCAGCAGTTCAGGACGGACAGGCATAAATGAAAAACTGTTTTTT. Its protein is CASSSGRTGINEKLFF.

The V call is TRBV6-5, the J call TRBJ1-3; D is unresolved. Per the germline V gene, CDR1 is MNHEY and CDR2 is SVGAGI. This CDR3 comprises 14 residues. V was cut by 0 bases and J by 0 bases, with 3 bases left in between. Here the CDR3 reads CASSYSPSGNTIYF. The DNA for the CDR3 is TGTGCCAGCAGTTACTCCCCCTCTGGAAACACCATATATTTT.

A word on this clonotype: One end of the junction does not line up with germline, which may come from a read error. This CDR3 reads CASTEGGELFF. The CDR3 DNA sequence: TGTGCCAGCACTGAAGGCGGGGAGCTGTTTTTT. This chain uses TRBV2 with TRBJ2-2; D gene ambiguous. This CDR3 region has 11 residues. The germline gives CDR1 SNHLY, CDR2 FYNNEI. Full variable domain (outside the CDR3, taken from reference TRBV2 and TRBJ2-2): EPEVTQTPSHQVTQMGQEVILRCVPISNHLYFYWYRQILGQKVEFLVSFYNNEISEKSEIFDDQFSVERPDGSNFTLKIRSTKLEDSAMYFCASTEGGELFFGEGSRLTVL.

This clonotype was counted many times. The chain couples TRBV20-1 to TRBJ2-7; D may be TRBD2 (6 bases). The length of the CDR3 is 14 residues. V dropped 6 bases and J dropped 0 bases, with 15 bases sitting between them. CDR1 DFQATT and CDR2 SNEGSKA come from the germline V gene (reference sequence). The CDR3 coding sequence is TGCAGTGCCCCCTTGCGGGGCAGCTCCTACGAGCAGTACTTC. Encoded protein: CSAPLRGSSYEQYF.